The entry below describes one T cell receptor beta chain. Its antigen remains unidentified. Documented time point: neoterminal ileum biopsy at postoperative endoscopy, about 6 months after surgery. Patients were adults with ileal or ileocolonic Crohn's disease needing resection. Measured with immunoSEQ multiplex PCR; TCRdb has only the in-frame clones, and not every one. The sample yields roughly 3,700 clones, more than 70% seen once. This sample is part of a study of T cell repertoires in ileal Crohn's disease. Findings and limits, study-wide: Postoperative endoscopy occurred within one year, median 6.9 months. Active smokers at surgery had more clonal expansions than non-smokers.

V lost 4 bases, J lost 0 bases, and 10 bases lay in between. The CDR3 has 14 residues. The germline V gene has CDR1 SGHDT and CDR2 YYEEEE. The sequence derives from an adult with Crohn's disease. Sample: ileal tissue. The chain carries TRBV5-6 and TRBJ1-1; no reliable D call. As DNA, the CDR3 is TGTGCCAGCAGCCCCACGGTTGTGAACACTGAAGCTTTCTTT. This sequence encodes CASSPTVVNTEAFF.